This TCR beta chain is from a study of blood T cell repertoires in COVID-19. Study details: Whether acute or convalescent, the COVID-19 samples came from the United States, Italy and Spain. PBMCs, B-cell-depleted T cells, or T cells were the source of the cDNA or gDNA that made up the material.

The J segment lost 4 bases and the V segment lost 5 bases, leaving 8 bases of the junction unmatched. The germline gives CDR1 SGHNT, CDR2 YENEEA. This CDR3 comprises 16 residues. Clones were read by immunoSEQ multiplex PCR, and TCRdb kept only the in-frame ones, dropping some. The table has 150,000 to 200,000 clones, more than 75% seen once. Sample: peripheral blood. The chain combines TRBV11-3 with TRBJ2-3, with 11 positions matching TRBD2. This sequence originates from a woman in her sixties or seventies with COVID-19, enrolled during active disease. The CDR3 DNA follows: TGTGCCAGCAGCCAAATGACTAGCGGGAAGGCAGATACGCAGTATTTT. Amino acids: CASSQMTSGKADTQYF.